The 17 T cell receptor beta chains below come from one sample, sequenced in a study of T cell repertoires in cytomegalovirus infection. TCRdb ran MiXCR on the reads and lists one entry per CDR3 protein. Here the sample spans fewer than 650,000 distinct CDR3 sequences, around 40% being singletons. Their antigens remain unidentified. The specimen was cultured PBMCs, collected from culture after CMV antigen stimulation. The receptors were gathered from a human donor in good health (CMV status not recorded). Some clones in this sample may be carry-over from other donors' samples.

This clonotype came up many times. The rearrangement links TRBV7-2 to TRBJ2-7; TRBD1 might be the D (6 bases). The CDR3 extends over 16 amino acids. Germline assignment: CDR1 SGHTA and CDR2 FQGNSA. V shed 4 bases and J shed 5 bases, with 21 bases lying between them. The CDR3 reads CASSWAPGQLTDEQYF. CDR3 coding DNA: TGTGCCAGCAGCTGGGCCCCGGGACAACTAACTGACGAGCAGTACTTC.

The table lists this clonotype with a few counts. The chain recombines TRBV20-1 with TRBJ1-5; 7 nucleotides align to TRBD1. Trimming removed 0 bases from V and 0 bases from J; junction bases left unmatched: 5. Germline V gene sequence: CDR1 DFQATT, CDR2 SNEGSKA (reference sequence). The CDR3 sequence is 16 residues long. CDR3 loop: CSARDLGQNSNQPQHF. Written as DNA, the CDR3 is TGCAGTGCTAGAGATCTGGGACAGAATAGCAATCAGCCCCAGCATTTT.

This clonotype has only a few counts. The rearrangement uses TRBV14 and TRBJ1-2; D remains unclear. Trimming removed 5 bases from V and 0 bases from J, with 10 bases in between. Germline loops: CDR1 SGHDN, CDR2 FVKESK. The CDR3 covers 14 residues. Here the CDR3 reads CASSKVNSNYGYTF. The CDR3 DNA is TGTGCCAGCAGCAAAGTTAATTCTAACTATGGCTACACCTTC.

The J gene is TRBJ2-7, the V gene TRBV2; perhaps TRBD1 as D (5 bases). The germline V gene encodes CDR1 SNHLY and CDR2 FYNNEI. The V and J ends lost 0 bases and 4 bases respectively, with 10 bases between them. The CDR3 covers 14 residues. CDR3 in amino acids: CASSEAGREYEQYF. DNA of the CDR3: TGTGCCAGCAGTGAAGCGGGCAGGGAATACGAGCAGTACTTC. The full variable domain, its missing parts supplied by reference TRBV2 and TRBJ2-7, is EPEVTQTPSHQVTQMGQEVILRCVPISNHLYFYWYRQILGQKVEFLVSFYNNEISEKSEIFDDQFSVERPDGSNFTLKIRSTKLEDSAMYFCASSEAGREYEQYFGPGTRLTVT.

This clonotype was seen only a few times. This rearrangement joins TRBV6-2 or TRBV6-3 to TRBJ2-7; 7 nucleotides agree with TRBD2. The CDR3 is 13 amino acids. The V segment lost 2 bases and the J segment 7 bases; nucleotides outside the gene matches: 5. Germline loops: CDR1 MNHEY, CDR2 SVGEGT. The CDR3 loop reads CASSYRTSSEQYF. The DNA for the CDR3 is TGTGCCAGCAGTTACCGGACTAGTAGTGAGCAGTACTTC.

This chain joins TRBV4-1 and TRBJ1-2, with D perhaps TRBD1 (6 bases). Germline V gene sequence: CDR1 MGHRA, CDR2 YSYEKL. The length of the CDR3 is 14 residues. V was cut by 4 bases and J by 4 bases, with 13 bases left in between. The chain's CDR3 is CASSRRQESYGYTF. CDR3 DNA: TGCGCCAGCAGCCGGAGACAGGAAAGCTATGGCTACACCTTC.

This sequence joins TRBV19 and TRBJ1-4; 7 bases fit TRBD1. Looked up from germline, CDR1 is LNHDA and CDR2 is SQIVND (reference sequence). This CDR3 spans 17 amino acids. Trimming at V came to 5 bases and at J to 4 bases, leaving 13 bases not matched to a gene. In nucleotides, the CDR3 is TGTGCCAGTAGTGAAGATACCGGGACAGTCTATAATGAAAAACTGTTTTTT. Protein: CASSEDTGTVYNEKLFF. Drawing the rest from reference TRBV19 and TRBJ1-4, the complete variable domain is DGGITQSPKYLFRKEGQNVTLSCEQNLNHDAMYWYRQDPGQGLRLIYYSQIVNDFQKGDIAEGYSVSREKKESFPLTVTSAQKNPTAFYLCASSEDTGTVYNEKLFFGSGTQLSVL.

The V gene is TRBV9, the J gene TRBJ2-5; D gene uncertain. The CDR3 spans 9 residues. The germline gives CDR1 SGDLS, CDR2 YYNGEE. Between the trimmed V and J ends, which lost 9 bases and 8 bases, there was a span of 8 bases. The CDR3 DNA sequence: TGTGCCACCCTCCCTACCCAGTACTTC. Translating gives CATLPTQYF. The whole variable domain, filled in from reference TRBV9 and TRBJ2-5, reads DSGVTQTPKHLITATGQRVTLRCSPRSGDLSVYWYQQSLDQGLQFLIQYYNGEERAKGNILERFSAQQFPDLHSELNLSSLELGDSALYFCATLPTQYFGPGTRLLVL.

The V gene is TRBV7-2, the J gene TRBJ1-6; 8 nucleotides line up with TRBD1. Per the germline V gene, CDR1 is SGHTA and CDR2 is FQGNSA. Germline trimming cut 5 bases from V and 11 bases from J; bases unmatched to any gene: 8. This CDR3 comprises 14 residues. The CDR3 loop reads CASSPRGRGTPLHF. The CDR3 bases are TGTGCCAGCAGCCCCAGGGGGCGCGGGACACCCCTCCACTTT.

About this clonotype itself: The DNA is left out, because the CDR3 cannot be placed on it with certainty; the CDR3 is given as TCRdb lists it. The V and J genes are TRBV20-1 and TRBJ2-1; the D call TRBD2 from the table was never checked on the DNA. Germline CDR1 reads DFQATT; CDR2 reads SNEGSKA (reference sequence). The CDR3 spans 13 residues, counting both ends. CDR3 in amino acids: CSAPRDFGNEQFF.

The V and J genes are TRBV29-1 and TRBJ1-5, with D unclear. The CDR3 has 12 residues. Germline V gene sequence: CDR1 SQVTM, CDR2 ANQGSEA. V lost 4 bases and J lost 7, with 11 bases in between. CDR3 loop: CSVGGLGQPQHF. Written as DNA, the CDR3 is TGCAGCGTTGGAGGTTTGGGACAGCCCCAGCATTTT. The full variable domain, rest sourced from reference TRBV29-1 and TRBJ1-5, is SAVISQKPSRDICQRGTSLTIQCQVDSQVTMMFWYRQQPGQSLTLIATANQGSEATYESGFVIDKFPISRPNLTFSTLTVSNMSPEDSSIYLCSVGGLGQPQHFGDGTRLSIL.

This chain links TRBV10-2 with TRBJ1-4; no reliable D call. Germline V gene lookup returns CDR1 WSHSY and CDR2 SAAADI. The CDR3 totals 12 residues. The V and J ends lost 2 bases and 11 bases respectively, with 9 bases between them. CDR3 protein: CASSENGEKLFF. The CDR3 coding sequence is TGCGCCAGCAGTGAGAATGGGGAGAAACTGTTTTTT.

The V and J genes are TRBV4-3 and TRBJ2-2; D is uncertain. CDR3 size: 14 residues. V was clipped by 4 bases and J by 6 bases, with 12 bases between them. CDR1 LGHNA and CDR2 YSLEER come from the germline V gene. CDR3 in DNA: TGCGCCAGCAGCCTAGACTCTCGCCCCGGGGAGCTGTTTTTT. Its protein product is CASSLDSRPGELFF.

The J gene is TRBJ2-6, the V gene TRBV19, with TRBD2 matching 8 bases. Germline CDR1 reads LNHDA; CDR2 reads SQIVND (reference sequence). The J segment lost 4 bases and the V segment lost 5 bases, leaving 7 bases of the junction unmatched. The CDR3 totals 16 residues. The CDR3 reads CASSPGGERGANVLTF. The CDR3 nucleotides read TGTGCCAGTAGTCCCGGGGGGGAAAGGGGGGCCAACGTCCTGACTTTC.

The sample holds a few counts of this clonotype. The chain employs TRBV7-8 and TRBJ2-1; 11 bases agree with TRBD2. After removal of 4 bases from V and 8 bases from J, the junction contained 7 bases not matched to a gene. Germline assignment: CDR1 SGHVS and CDR2 FQNEAQ. The CDR3 consists of 15 residues. The CDR3 spells CASSSLAGGPYEQFF. CDR3 coding DNA: TGTGCCAGCAGCTCCTTAGCGGGGGGGCCGTATGAGCAGTTCTTC.

In DNA form, the CDR3 reads TGTGCCAGCAGCCTTAGGGACGCCCAAGAGACCCAGTACTTC. It specifies CASSLRDAQETQYF. The V call is TRBV7-2, the J call TRBJ2-5; D may correspond to TRBD1 or TRBD2 (5 bases each). CDR1 SGHTA and CDR2 FQGNSA come from the germline V gene. This CDR3 has 14 residues. The ends were cut back, 5 bases at V and 1 base at J, with 11 bases in the middle. The complete variable domain, with remaining parts taken from reference TRBV7-2 and TRBJ2-5, reads GAGVSQSPSNKVTEKGKDVELRCDPISGHTALYWYRQSLGQGLEFLIYFQGNSAPDKSGLPSDRFSAERTGGSVSTLTIQRTQQEDSAVYLCASSLRDAQETQYFGPGTRLLVL.

This clonotype was seen a handful of times. The chain's CDR3 is CASRTGTTDDTQYF. The CDR3 DNA follows: TGTGCCAGCAGAACCGGGACTACGGACGATACGCAGTATTTT. The chain has TRBV11-1 and TRBJ2-3, with 7 bases fitting TRBD2. Per germline, CDR1 SGHAT and CDR2 FQDESV (reference sequence). Losses at the gene ends were 6 bases for V and 6 bases for J; bases not matched to a gene: 9. This CDR3 has 14 amino acids.